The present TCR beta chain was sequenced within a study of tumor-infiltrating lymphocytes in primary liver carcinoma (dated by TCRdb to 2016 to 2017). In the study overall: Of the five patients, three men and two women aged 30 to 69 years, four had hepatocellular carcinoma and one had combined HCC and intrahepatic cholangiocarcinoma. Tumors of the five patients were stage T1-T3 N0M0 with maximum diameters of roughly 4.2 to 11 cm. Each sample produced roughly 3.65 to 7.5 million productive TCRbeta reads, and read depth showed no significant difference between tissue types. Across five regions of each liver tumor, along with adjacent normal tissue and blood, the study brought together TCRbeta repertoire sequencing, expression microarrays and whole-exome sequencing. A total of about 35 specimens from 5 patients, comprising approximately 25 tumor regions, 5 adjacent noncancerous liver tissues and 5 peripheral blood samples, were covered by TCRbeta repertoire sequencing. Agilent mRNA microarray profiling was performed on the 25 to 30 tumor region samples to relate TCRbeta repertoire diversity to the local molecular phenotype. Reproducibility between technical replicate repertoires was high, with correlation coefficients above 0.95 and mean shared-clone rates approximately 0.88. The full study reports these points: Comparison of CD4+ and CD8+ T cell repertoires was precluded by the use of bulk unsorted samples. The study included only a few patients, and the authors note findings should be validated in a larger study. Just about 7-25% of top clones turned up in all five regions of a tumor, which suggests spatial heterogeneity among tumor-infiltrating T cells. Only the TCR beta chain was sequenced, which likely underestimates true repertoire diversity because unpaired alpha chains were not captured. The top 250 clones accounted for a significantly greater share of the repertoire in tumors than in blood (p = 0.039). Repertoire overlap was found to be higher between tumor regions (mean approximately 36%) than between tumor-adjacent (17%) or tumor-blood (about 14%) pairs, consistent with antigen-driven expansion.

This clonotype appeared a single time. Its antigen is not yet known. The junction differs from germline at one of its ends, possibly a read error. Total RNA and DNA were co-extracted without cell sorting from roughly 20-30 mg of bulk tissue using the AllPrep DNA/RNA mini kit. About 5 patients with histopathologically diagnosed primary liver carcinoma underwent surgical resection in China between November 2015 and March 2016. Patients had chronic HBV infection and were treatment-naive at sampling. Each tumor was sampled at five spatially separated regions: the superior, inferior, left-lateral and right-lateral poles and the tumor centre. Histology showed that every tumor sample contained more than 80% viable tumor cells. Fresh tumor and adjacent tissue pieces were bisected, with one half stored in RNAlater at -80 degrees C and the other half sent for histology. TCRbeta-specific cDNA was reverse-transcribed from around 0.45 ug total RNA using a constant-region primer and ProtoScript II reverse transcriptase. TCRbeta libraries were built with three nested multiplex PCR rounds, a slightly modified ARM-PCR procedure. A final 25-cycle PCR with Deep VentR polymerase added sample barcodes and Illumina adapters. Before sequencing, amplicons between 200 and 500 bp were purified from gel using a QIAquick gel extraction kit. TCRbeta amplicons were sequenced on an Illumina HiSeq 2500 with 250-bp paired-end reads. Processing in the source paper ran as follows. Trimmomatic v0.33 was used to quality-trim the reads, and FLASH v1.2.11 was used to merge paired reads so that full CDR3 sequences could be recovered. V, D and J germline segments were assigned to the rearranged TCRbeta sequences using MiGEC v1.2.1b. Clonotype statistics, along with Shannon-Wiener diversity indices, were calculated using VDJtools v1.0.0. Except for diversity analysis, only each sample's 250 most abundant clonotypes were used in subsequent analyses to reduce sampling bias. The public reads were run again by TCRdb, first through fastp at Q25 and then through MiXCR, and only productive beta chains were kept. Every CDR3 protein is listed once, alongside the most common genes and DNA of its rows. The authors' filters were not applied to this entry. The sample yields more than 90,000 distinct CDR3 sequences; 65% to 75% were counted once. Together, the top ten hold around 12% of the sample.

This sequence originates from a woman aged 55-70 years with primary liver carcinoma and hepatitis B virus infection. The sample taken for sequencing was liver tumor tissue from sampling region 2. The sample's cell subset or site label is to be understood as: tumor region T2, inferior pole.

The nucleotides are TGTACCAGCAGCTCCGGCAGGGATAACTACAATGAGCAGTTCTTC. This sequence encodes CTSSSGRDNYNEQFF. The V and J genes are TRBV5-8 and TRBJ2-1; perhaps TRBD1 is the D gene, with 5 bases matching. There are 15 amino acids in the CDR3, from cysteine to phenylalanine inclusive. The sequence is cut down to CDR3 DNA, 45 bases in frame from base 1. Looking up the germline V gene yields CDR1 SGHTS and CDR2 YDEGEE.